This record covers a single T cell receptor beta chain. Its antigen is as yet unknown. As handled by the study authors: The study took CDR3 differences across clinicopathological groups and made a distant-metastasis classifier for papillary thyroid cancer from them. Using MiXCR, TCRdb re-called clones from the PCR reads. TCRdb's processing, not the authors', yielded these V and J calls. This sample has 5,000 to 8,000 clones, with 31% found just once. The sample originates from a study of metastatic and nonmetastatic thyroid tumors. Study background: Where malignant and benign thyroid patients were concerned, repertoires were compared across blood and tumor or nodule tissue.

Study-level results: According to reports, the diversity of TCR beta was significantly higher in malignant thyroid tumors than in benign nodules, and this held in both blood and tumor samples.

There are 11 residues in the CDR3. V gave up 5 bases and J gave up 5 bases, with 7 bases separating them. The germline CDR1 and CDR2 sequences are MDHEN and SYDVKM. Patients were all untreated before their thyroid surgery. The V call is TRBV28, the J call TRBJ2-7; D is uncertain. This clonotype was obtained from a female donor with papillary thyroid cancer or a benign thyroid nodule (not recorded which). Some clones in this sample may be carry-over from other donors' samples. Sequenced: tumor tissue. The DNA of the CDR3 is TGTGCCAGCAGTATCCGGGACGAGCAGTACTTC. It codes for CASSIRDEQYF.